Each of the 18 T cell receptor beta chains below was sequenced from the same sample in a study of vaccination and CD4 T cells after COVID-19 (dated by TCRdb to between 2021 and 2024). Library construction relied on PCR. The listed sequencing device is Illumina iSeq 100. TCR sequencing of DNA from cultured CD4+ T cells used the Oncomine TCR Beta short-read assay at the Johns Hopkins FTIC core. Clones were called with MiXCR by TCRdb after fastp trimmed the public reads at Q25, and only in-frame beta chains were retained. Each CDR3 protein appears once, grouped with its most common genes and DNA. The sample data list about 9,900 distinct CDR3 sequences, and approximately 35% of these were observed just once. The ten largest make up roughly a third of the sample. The treatment or condition label for this specimen denotes: approximately 9-day PBMC culture with coronavirus spike peptide pools or control peptides (ViraFEST assay). CD4+ T cells from unexposed donors were collected before the COVID-19 pandemic (2011-2018).

No antigen has been identified for these receptors. The sequencing sample was made of CD4+ T cells from blood, cultured in vitro. These receptors all come from a human donor in good health.

This clonotype has just a few counts. The chain is built from TRBV27 and TRBJ1-3, with TRBD1 identical over 7 bases. Germline V gene data show CDR1 as MNHEY and CDR2 as SMNVEV (reference sequence). The CDR3 loop spans 14 amino acids. Trimming cost V 6 bases and J 3 bases; bases outside gene matches: 5. The CDR3 nucleotides read TGTGCCAGCAGCAAGACAGGGAGTGGAAACACCATATATTTT. This sequence encodes CASSKTGSGNTIYF.

This clonotype was seen only a few times. This sequence joins TRBV7-3 and TRBJ1-1; D uncertain. The V gene lost 6 bases and the J gene lost 5 bases, with 13 bases spanning the gap. Germline V gene data show CDR1 as SGHTA and CDR2 as FQGTGA. The CDR3 extends over 13 amino acids. For the CDR3, the DNA is TGTGCCAGCAGGTTAGTGGGCGGTACTGAAGCTTTCTTT. This translates into CASRLVGGTEAFF.

The chain carries TRBV20-1 and TRBJ1-1; TRBD1 is a possible D gene (6 bases). Germline assignment: CDR1 DFQATT and CDR2 SNEGSKA (reference sequence). CDR3 length: 13 amino acids. V was cut by 1 base and J by 7 bases, with 13 bases left in between. CDR3 DNA sequence: TGCAGTGCTAGAGCACCGGACAGCCTTGAAGCTTTCTTT. Translated, it gives CSARAPDSLEAFF.

The CDR3 DNA follows: TGTGCCAGCACCCAAAAAGGGGGCGCCGTGTCTGAAGCTTTCTTT. This codes for CASTQKGGAVSEAFF. The V call is TRBV7-3, the J call TRBJ1-1; TRBD1 agrees at 7 bases. J gave up 6 bases and V 7 bases, and 14 bases lay outside the gene matches. The CDR3 runs to 15 residues. Germline CDR1 reads SGHTA; CDR2 reads FQGTGA.

This clonotype was observed a few times. The V and J genes are TRBV29-1 and TRBJ2-1, with D perhaps TRBD1 or TRBD2 (5 bases each). Trimming shortened V by 7 bases and J by 7 bases, and 11 bases separated the two germline ends. This CDR3 spans 11 amino acids. CDR1 and CDR2 from the germline V gene are SQVTM and ANQGSEA. The CDR3 sequence is CSGGIANEQFF. The CDR3 DNA reads as TGCAGCGGGGGGATAGCGAATGAGCAGTTCTTC.

This sequence joins TRBV18 and TRBJ1-5, with unresolved D. V was shortened by 3 bases and J by 1 base, with 10 bases between the two germline ends. Germline-derived CDR1 and CDR2 are KGHSH and LQKENI. CDR3 length: 15 residues. The CDR3 region is CASSPQDGSNQPQHF. The CDR3 nucleotides read TGTGCCAGCTCACCCCAGGACGGCAGCAATCAGCCCCAGCATTTT.

This clonotype was seen more than once but under ten times. This rearrangement joins TRBV25-1 to TRBJ1-6, with 8 bases fitting TRBD1. V lost 6 bases to trimming and J lost 7 bases; unmatched junction nucleotides: 5. CDR1 and CDR2 (germline): MGHDK, SYGVNS. This CDR3 comprises 14 residues. In DNA form, the CDR3 reads TGTGCCAGCAGCCTCACAGGGGGGAATTCACCCCTCCACTTT. This codes for CASSLTGGNSPLHF.

The rearrangement uses TRBV5-8 and TRBJ2-7, with D possibly matching TRBD1 (5 bases). The germline V and J ends were trimmed by 4 bases and 7 bases, with 24 bases remaining between them. This CDR3 region has 16 residues. Germline lookup yields CDR1 SGHTS and CDR2 YDEGEE. The CDR3 spells CASSPLTAQIIKEQYF. The CDR3 nucleotides are TGTGCCAGCAGCCCATTGACAGCCCAAATCATTAAAGAGCAGTACTTC.

This clonotype showed up just a few times. This sequence joins TRBV4-1 and TRBJ1-1; D is undetermined. The germline V gene has CDR1 MGHRA and CDR2 YSYEKL. The CDR3 has 15 residues. V was trimmed by 0 bases and J by 0 bases, leaving 8 bases between them. For the CDR3, the DNA is TGCGCCAGCAGCCAAGAGGCGGCCATGAACACTGAAGCTTTCTTT. The encoded protein is CASSQEAAMNTEAFF.

The V gene is TRBV2, the J gene TRBJ1-1; 7 bases match TRBD1. Germline loops: CDR1 SNHLY, CDR2 FYNNEI. The CDR3 loop spans 13 amino acids. J gave up 5 bases and V 3 bases, and 3 bases lay outside the gene matches. CDR3 protein: CASSETGRTEAFF. In DNA, the CDR3 is TGTGCCAGCAGTGAGACAGGGAGGACTGAAGCTTTCTTT.

The CDR3 is CASSEQGLGGAFF. The CDR3 DNA sequence: TGTGCCAGCAGTGAACAGGGTCTTGGGGGAGCTTTCTTT. This chain joins TRBV2 and TRBJ1-1, with D possibly TRBD1 on 5 matching bases. In germline, CDR1 is SNHLY, CDR2 FYNNEI. Trimming shortened V by 2 bases and J by 10 bases, and 14 bases separated the two germline ends. The CDR3 has 13 residues.

The chain links TRBV27 to TRBJ2-7; 7 bases match TRBD2. The CDR3 is 16 residues long. Looked up from germline, CDR1 is MNHEY and CDR2 is SMNVEV (reference sequence). V was clipped by 5 bases and J by 0 bases; unmatched bases: 10. The CDR3 DNA sequence: TGTGCCAGCAGTCTCGAGGTCGGGAGGAGCTCCTACGAGCAGTACTTC. Protein product: CASSLEVGRSSYEQYF.

This chain links TRBV7-9 with TRBJ1-5; D may be TRBD1 (6 bases). Germline values: CDR1 SEHNR, CDR2 FQNEAQ (reference sequence). The CDR3 covers 12 residues. Trimming shortened V by 4 bases and J by 11 bases, and 12 bases separated the two germline ends. CDR3 sequence: CASSYNREAQHF. In DNA form, the CDR3 reads TGTGCCAGCAGCTACAACAGGGAAGCCCAGCATTTT.

The chain links TRBV6-1 to TRBJ1-2, with no clear D. The CDR3 loop spans 14 amino acids. V gave up 3 bases and J gave up 3 bases, with 11 bases separating them. CDR1 is MNHNS, CDR2 SASEGT, per germline. The CDR3 nucleotides are TGTGCCAGCAGTGAGTCTGGGCAGGACTATGGCTACACCTTC. Its translation: CASSESGQDYGYTF.

This chain uses TRBV20-1 with TRBJ1-6, with D tentatively TRBD1 (5 bases). Germline V lookup: CDR1 DFQATT, CDR2 SNEGSKA (reference sequence). The V gene lost 4 bases and the J gene lost 5 bases, with 15 bases spanning the gap. The CDR3 runs 15 residues. CDR3 loop: CSATVVGTNNSPLHF. The CDR3 DNA sequence: TGCAGTGCTACGGTGGTAGGGACGAATAATTCACCCCTCCACTTT.

The sample holds a few counts of this clonotype. The V and J genes are TRBV19 and TRBJ1-2, with D uncertain. V lost 2 bases and J lost 4, with 5 bases in between. Germline CDR1 is LNHDA and CDR2 is SQIVND (reference sequence). The CDR3 runs to 12 residues. The CDR3 sequence: CASSIRGYGYTF. Here the CDR3 DNA reads TGTGCCAGTAGTATACGGGGCTATGGCTACACCTTC.

As to this clonotype: A read error may account for a junction end that differs from germline. The chain uses TRBV7-7 and TRBJ2-4; 9 bases align to TRBD1. The CDR3 covers 20 residues. Germline V gene sequence: CDR1 SSHAT, CDR2 FNYEAQ (reference sequence). The chain's CDR3 is CASSHPPGQGFLLAKNIQYF. As DNA, the CDR3 is TGTGCTAGCAGCCACCCCCCGGGACAGGGTTTCCTCTTAGCCAAAAACATTCAGTACTTC.

This chain uses TRBV10-3 with TRBJ1-1; a weak D match, TRBD1 (6 bases). CDR1 is ENHRY and CDR2 is SYGVKD in the germline V gene. V was pared by 5 bases and J by 6 bases, with 10 bases between. The CDR3 is 12 amino acids. The CDR3 bases are TGTGCCATCAGTAAAACAGGGCCTGAAGCTTTCTTT. Encoded protein: CAISKTGPEAFF.